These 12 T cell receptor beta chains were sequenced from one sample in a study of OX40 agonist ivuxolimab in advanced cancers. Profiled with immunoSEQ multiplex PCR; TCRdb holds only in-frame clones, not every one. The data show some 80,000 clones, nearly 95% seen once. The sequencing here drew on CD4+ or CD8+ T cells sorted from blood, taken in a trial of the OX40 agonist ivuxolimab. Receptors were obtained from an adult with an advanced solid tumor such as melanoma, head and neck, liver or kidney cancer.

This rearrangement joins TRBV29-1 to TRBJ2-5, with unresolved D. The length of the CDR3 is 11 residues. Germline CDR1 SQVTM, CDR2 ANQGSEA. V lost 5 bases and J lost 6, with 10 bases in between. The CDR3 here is CSVRQWQTQYF. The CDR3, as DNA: TGCAGCGTTCGGCAGTGGCAGACCCAGTACTTC.

DNA of the CDR3: TGTGCCAGCAGTCCTCTCAATTTCCGGGACCGTGAAGCTTTCTTT. This encodes CASSPLNFRDREAFF. This chain uses TRBV27 with TRBJ1-1; the D gene is possibly TRBD1 (5 bases). Trimming shortened V by 5 bases and J by 7 bases, and 20 bases separated the two germline ends. The germline gives CDR1 MNHEY, CDR2 SMNVEV (reference sequence). CDR3 length: 15 residues.

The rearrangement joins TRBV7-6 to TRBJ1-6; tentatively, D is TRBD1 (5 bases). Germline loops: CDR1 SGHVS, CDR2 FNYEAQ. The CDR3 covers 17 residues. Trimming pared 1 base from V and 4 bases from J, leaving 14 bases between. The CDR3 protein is CASSLENPGRYNSPLHF. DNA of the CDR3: TGTGCCAGCAGCTTAGAGAACCCAGGGAGGTATAATTCACCCCTCCACTTT.

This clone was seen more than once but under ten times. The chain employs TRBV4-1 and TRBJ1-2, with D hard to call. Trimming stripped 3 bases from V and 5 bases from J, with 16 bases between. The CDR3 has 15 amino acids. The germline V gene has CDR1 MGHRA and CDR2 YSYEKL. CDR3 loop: CASSHEAPYDYGYTF. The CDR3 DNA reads TGCGCCAGCAGCCACGAGGCCCCCTACGATTATGGCTACACCTTC.

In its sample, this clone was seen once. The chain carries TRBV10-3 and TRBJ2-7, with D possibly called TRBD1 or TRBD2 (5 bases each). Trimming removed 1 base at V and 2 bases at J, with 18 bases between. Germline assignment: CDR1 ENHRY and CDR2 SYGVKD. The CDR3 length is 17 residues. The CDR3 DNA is TGTGCCATCAGTGAGTTAGCCCGGGACCGACGACCCTACGAGCAGTACTTC. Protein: CAISELARDRRPYEQYF.

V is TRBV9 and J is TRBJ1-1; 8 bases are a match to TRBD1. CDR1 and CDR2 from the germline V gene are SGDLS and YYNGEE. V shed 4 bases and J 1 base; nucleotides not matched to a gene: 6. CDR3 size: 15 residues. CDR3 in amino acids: CASSPWTGPNTEAFF. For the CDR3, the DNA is TGTGCCAGCAGCCCCTGGACAGGGCCGAACACTGAAGCTTTCTTT.

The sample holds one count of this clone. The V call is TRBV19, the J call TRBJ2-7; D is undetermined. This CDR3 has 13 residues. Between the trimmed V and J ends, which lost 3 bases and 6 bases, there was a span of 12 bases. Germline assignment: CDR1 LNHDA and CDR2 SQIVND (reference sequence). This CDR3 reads CASSMGSAAEQYF. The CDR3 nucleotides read TGTGCCAGTAGTATGGGCAGTGCCGCCGAGCAGTACTTC.

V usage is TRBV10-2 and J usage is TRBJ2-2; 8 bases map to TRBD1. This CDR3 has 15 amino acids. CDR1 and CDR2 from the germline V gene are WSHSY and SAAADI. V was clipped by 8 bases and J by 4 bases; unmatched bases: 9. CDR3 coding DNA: TGCGCCAGCGGGACAGGCCCGTGGGGCACCGGGGAGCTGTTTTTT. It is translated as CASGTGPWGTGELFF.

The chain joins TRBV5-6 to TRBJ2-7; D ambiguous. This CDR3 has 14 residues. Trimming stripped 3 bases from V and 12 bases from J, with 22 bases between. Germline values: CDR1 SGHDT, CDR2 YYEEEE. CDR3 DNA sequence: TGTGCCAGCAGCTGGACGGAGAGCAGCCTGGATTTGTACTTC. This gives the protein CASSWTESSLDLYF.

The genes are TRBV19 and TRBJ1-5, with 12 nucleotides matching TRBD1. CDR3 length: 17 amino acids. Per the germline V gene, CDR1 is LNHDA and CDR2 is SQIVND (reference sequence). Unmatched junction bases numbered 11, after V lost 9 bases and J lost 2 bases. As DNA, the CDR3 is TGTGCCAGCAGCGGGACAGGGGGCTTGTTTGGCAATCAGCCCCAGCATTTT. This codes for CASSGTGGLFGNQPQHF.

The CDR3 sequence: CASSLWGNTEAFF. Here the CDR3 DNA reads TGTGCCAGCAGTTTATGGGGGAACACTGAAGCTTTCTTT. This sequence joins TRBV28 and TRBJ1-1; no clear D. The germline gives CDR1 MDHEN, CDR2 SYDVKM. With 0 bases removed from V and 1 base from J, the gap between germline ends came to 3 bases. This CDR3 region has 13 residues. Full variable domain (outside the CDR3, taken from reference TRBV28 and TRBJ1-1): DVKVTQSSRYLVKRTGEKVFLECVQDMDHENMFWYRQDPGLGLRLIYFSYDVKMKEKGDIPEGYSVSREKKERFSLILESASTNQTSMYLCASSLWGNTEAFFGQGTRLTVV.

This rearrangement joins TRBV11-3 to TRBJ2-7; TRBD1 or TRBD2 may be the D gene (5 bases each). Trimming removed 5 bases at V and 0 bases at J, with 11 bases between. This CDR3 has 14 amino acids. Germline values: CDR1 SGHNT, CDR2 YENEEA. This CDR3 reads CASSPRDGSYEQYF. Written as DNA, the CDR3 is TGTGCCAGCAGCCCCCGGGACGGCTCCTACGAGCAGTACTTC.